This T cell receptor beta chain was obtained from a study of blood T cell repertoires in COVID-19. Sequencing was performed with immunoSEQ multiplex PCR; in TCRdb, only in-frame clones are kept and a portion is missing. The repertoire has around 160,000 clones, 70% to 90% of them found once; the top ten carry 0.99%. V lost 4 bases to trimming and J lost 0 bases, with 16 bases between them. Per germline, CDR1 ENHRY and CDR2 SYGVKD. This CDR3 spans 17 amino acids. Material: peripheral blood. V gene TRBV10-3 combines with J gene TRBJ1-5, with TRBD1 as a possible D gene (5 bases). This receptor was obtained from a man between 18 and 35 years old with acute or convalescent COVID-19. DNA for the CDR3: TGTGCCATCAGTGGACAGTTATCGACAGATAGCAATCAGCCCCAGCATTTT. Its protein product is CAISGQLSTDSNQPQHF.